This TCR beta chain originates from a study of control samples from healthy donors and cancer patients. Sequenced by immunoSEQ multiplex PCR; TCRdb stores in-frame clones only, minus some. The sample has about 130,000 clones; 80% to 95% are singletons. CDR1 is MNHEY and CDR2 is SVGAGI in the germline V gene. There are 15 residues in the CDR3. V dropped 6 bases and J dropped 0 bases, with 12 bases sitting between them. The chain is built from TRBV6-5 and TRBJ1-3, with D hard to call. This clonotype was obtained from a man aged 18 to 29 in good health. The sequencing sample was made of blood. This CDR3 is CASRLGPNSGNTIYF. CDR3 in DNA: TGTGCCAGCAGACTCGGACCTAACTCTGGAAACACCATATATTTT.